This is a list of T cell receptor beta chains from one sample in a study of T-cell reconstitution after alpha-beta-depleted transplantation in children. TCRdb reprocessed the PCR reads with MiXCR, giving one entry per CDR3 protein. Of roughly 590,000 distinct CDR3 sequences listed, 15% to 20% were seen once; the top ten hold 1.1%. The material sequenced was PBMCs from the stem cell graft donor, taken from the stem cell graft. The source of these receptors is a human donor who donated a stem cell graft to a child with acute myeloid leukemia. Each CDR3 is given with its conserved first and last residue. The D gene is left open where the match is weak. Not every row has a clone size; where given, it reads once, few, many or a size class.

14	TRBV15	TRBJ1-5	many	NA	TGTGCCACCAGCGTGAGACTCGGCAATCAGCCCCAGCATTTT	CATSVRLGNQPQHF
16	TRBV6-5	TRBJ1-1	many	TRBD1	TGTGCCAGCAGTTACTCGAACAGGGGAGGGGGCACTGAAGCTTTCTTT	CASSYSNRGGGTEAFF
16	TRBV6-1	TRBJ2-1	few	TRBD1	TGTGCCAGCAGTCAAGCCGGGACAGGGACTTACAATGAGCAGTTCTTC	CASSQAGTGTYNEQFF
14	TRBV12-3/TRBV12-4	TRBJ2-2	NA	TRBD2	TGTGCCAGCAGGACTAGCGGGGACACCGGGGAGCTGTTTTTT	CASRTSGDTGELFF
13	TRBV29-1	TRBJ1-5	many	NA	TGCAGCGTTTCGGGGGGCTTTAATCAGCCCCAGCATTTT	CSVSGGFNQPQHF
15	TRBV3-1	TRBJ2-1	few	TRBD2	TGTGCCAGCAGCCTGCTAGCGGGGGGGCCGGATGAGCAGTTCTTC	CASSLLAGGPDEQFF
15	TRBV7-2	TRBJ2-1	many	NA	TGTGCCAGCAGCTTAGAGTCGGGGGTGGGTAATGAGCAGTTCTTC	CASSLESGVGNEQFF
16	TRBV4-3	TRBJ2-7	NA	TRBD1	TGCGCCAGCAGCCAAGTCGCCGGGACAGGGGTAAACGAGCAGTACTTC	CASSQVAGTGVNEQYF
15	TRBV4-3	TRBJ2-2	many	NA	TGCGCCAGCAGCCCCTGGAGGGTGAACACCGGGGAGCTGTTTTTT	CASSPWRVNTGELFF
15	TRBV20-1	TRBJ2-5	many	TRBD1	TGCAGTGCTGGGGCCGGGACAGGGTGGGAAGAGACCCAGTACTTC	CSAGAGTGWEETQYF
14	TRBV5-1	TRBJ2-1	NA	NA	TGCGCCAGCGGAACAGGGTATGGGCCCAATGAGCAGTTCTTC	CASGTGYGPNEQFF
19	TRBV15	TRBJ1-6	many	NA	TGTGCCACCAGCAGACACCCTCGAGAGGGACCGTATCTTAATTCACCCCTCCACTTT	CATSRHPREGPYLNSPLHF
15	TRBV5-1	TRBJ2-2	NA	NA	TGCGCCAGCAGCTTGGGGGGACACAACACCGGGGAGCTGTTTTTT	CASSLGGHNTGELFF
14	TRBV28	TRBJ1-4	many	TRBD1	TGTGCCAGCAACGCCGGAGGACAGGGTGAAAAACTGTTTTTT	CASNAGGQGEKLFF
17	TRBV7-8	TRBJ1-1	few	TRBD1	TGTGCCAGCAGCTTAGGGGGGACAGGCAGGATGAACACTGAAGCTTTCTTT	CASSLGGTGRMNTEAFF
15	TRBV24-1	TRBJ2-1	NA	NA	TGTGCCACCAGTGATTTGGGGGCAGGGACTAATGAGCAGTTCTTC	CATSDLGAGTNEQFF
16	TRBV20-1	TRBJ2-3	NA	NA	TGCAGTGCTAGAGGAGGCGGGGGCCCTAGCACAGATACGCAGTATTTT	CSARGGGGPSTDTQYF